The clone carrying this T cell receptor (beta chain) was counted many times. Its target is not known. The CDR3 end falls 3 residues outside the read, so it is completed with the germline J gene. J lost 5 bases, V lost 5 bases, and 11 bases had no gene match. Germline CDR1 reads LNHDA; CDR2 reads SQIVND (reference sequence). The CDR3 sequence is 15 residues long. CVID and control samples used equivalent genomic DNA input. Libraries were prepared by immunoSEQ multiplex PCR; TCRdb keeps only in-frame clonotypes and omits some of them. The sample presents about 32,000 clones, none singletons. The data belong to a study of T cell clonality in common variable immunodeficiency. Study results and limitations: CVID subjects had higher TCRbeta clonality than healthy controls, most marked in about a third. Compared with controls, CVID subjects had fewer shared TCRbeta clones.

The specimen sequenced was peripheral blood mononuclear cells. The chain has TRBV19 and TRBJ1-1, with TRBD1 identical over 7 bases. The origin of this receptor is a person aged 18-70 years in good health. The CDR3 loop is CASSWTGTRVTEAFF. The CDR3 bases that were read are TGTGCCAGTAGTTGGACAGGAACAAGGGTTACTGAA.